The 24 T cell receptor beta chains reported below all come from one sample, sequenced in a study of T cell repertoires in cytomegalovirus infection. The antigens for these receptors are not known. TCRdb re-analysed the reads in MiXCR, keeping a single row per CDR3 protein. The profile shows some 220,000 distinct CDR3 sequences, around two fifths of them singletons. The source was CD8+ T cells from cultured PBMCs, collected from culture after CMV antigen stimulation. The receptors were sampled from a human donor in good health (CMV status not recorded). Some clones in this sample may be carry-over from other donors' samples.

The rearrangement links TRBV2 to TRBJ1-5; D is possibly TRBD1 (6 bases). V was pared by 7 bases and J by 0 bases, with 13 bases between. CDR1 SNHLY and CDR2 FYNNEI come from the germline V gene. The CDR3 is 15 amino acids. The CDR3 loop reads CASKQGAYSNQPQHF. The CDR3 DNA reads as TGTGCCAGCAAACAGGGTGCTTATAGCAATCAGCCCCAGCATTTT.

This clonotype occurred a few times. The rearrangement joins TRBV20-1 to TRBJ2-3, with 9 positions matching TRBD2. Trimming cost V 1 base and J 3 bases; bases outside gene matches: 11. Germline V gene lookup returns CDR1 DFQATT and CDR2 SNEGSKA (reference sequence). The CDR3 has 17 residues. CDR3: CSARGWREGLSTDTQYF. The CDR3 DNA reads TGCAGTGCTAGAGGTTGGCGGGAGGGCCTATCGACAGATACGCAGTATTTT.

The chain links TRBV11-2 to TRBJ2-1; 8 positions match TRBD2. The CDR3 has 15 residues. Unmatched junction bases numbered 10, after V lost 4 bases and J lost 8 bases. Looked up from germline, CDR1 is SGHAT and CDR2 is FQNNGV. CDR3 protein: CASSWTSLSAHEQFF. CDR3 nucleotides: TGTGCCAGCAGCTGGACTAGCCTATCGGCCCATGAGCAGTTCTTC.

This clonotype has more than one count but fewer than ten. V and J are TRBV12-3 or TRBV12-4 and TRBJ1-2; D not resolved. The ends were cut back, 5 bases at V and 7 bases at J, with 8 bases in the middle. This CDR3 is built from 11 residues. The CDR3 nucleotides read TGTGCCAGCAGTCAGCTTTCTGGCTACACCTTC. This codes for CASSQLSGYTF.

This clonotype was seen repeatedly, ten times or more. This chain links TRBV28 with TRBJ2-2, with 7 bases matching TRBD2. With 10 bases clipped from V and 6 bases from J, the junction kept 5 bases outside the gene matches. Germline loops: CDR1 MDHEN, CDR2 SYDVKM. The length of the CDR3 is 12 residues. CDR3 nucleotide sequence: TGTGCCACCTGGGGGGGTCCCGGGGAGCTGTTTTTT. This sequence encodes CATWGGPGELFF.

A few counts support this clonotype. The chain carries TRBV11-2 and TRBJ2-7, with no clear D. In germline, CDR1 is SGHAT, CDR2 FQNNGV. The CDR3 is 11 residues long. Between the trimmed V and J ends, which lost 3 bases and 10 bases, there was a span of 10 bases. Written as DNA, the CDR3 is TGTGCCAGCAGCTTCGGGCCGGAACAGTACTTC. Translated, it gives CASSFGPEQYF.

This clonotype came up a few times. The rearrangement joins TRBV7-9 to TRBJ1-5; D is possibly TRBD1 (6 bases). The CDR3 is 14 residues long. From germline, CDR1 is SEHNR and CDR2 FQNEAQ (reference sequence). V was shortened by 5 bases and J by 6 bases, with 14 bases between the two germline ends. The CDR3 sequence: CASSPAGAIQPQHF. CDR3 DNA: TGTGCCAGCAGCCCGGCGGGGGCAATTCAGCCCCAGCATTTT.

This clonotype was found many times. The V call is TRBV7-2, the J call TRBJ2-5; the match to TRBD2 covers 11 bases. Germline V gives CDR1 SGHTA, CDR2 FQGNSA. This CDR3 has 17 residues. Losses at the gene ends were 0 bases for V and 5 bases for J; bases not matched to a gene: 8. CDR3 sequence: CASSLAPRLAGGETQYF. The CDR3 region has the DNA TGTGCCAGCAGCTTAGCGCCGCGGCTAGCGGGGGGTGAGACCCAGTACTTC.

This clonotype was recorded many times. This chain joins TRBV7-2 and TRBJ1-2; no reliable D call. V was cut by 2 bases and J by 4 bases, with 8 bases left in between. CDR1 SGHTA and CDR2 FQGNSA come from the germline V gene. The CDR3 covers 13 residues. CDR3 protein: CASSLSTSYGYTF. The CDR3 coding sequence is TGTGCCAGCAGCTTATCGACCTCCTATGGCTACACCTTC.

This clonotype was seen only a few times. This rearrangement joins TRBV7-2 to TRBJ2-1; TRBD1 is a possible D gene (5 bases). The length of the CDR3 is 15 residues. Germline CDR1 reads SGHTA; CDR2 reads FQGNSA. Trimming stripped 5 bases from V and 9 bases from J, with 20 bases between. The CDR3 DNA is TGTGCCAGCAGCGCAATAAGGGCAGGGTCTGGTGAGCAGTTCTTC. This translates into CASSAIRAGSGEQFF.

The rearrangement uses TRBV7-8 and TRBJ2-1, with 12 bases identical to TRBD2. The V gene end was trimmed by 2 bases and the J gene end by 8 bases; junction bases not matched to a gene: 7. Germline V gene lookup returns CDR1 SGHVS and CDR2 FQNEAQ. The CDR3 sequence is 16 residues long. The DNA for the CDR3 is TGTGCCAGCAGCTTATGGCCTAGCGGGAGGGTGGATGAGCAGTTCTTC. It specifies CASSLWPSGRVDEQFF.

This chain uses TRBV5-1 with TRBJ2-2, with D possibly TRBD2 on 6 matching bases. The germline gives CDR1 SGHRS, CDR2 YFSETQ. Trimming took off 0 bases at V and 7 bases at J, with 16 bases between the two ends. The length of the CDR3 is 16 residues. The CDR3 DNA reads TGCGCCAGCAGCTTGGAGCTAGCGAGTATTAACGGGGAGCTGTTTTTT. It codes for CASSLELASINGELFF.

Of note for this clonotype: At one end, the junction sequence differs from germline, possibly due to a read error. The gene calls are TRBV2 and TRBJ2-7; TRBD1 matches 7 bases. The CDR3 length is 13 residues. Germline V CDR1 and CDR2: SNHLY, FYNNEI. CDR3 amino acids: CANSAPQGREQYF. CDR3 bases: TGTGCCAACAGTGCCCCACAGGGGCGAGAGCAGTACTTC.

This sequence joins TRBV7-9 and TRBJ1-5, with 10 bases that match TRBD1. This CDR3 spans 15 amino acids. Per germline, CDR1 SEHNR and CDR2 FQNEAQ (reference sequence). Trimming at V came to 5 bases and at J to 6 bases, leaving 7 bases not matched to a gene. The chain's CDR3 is CASSASGQGSQPQHF. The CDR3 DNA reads TGTGCCAGCAGCGCCTCGGGACAGGGGAGTCAGCCCCAGCATTTT.

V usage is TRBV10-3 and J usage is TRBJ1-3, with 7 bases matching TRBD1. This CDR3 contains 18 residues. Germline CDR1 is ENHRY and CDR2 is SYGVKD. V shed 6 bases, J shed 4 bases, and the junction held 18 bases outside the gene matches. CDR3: CAISDTLPGRGPGNTIYF. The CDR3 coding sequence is TGTGCCATCAGCGACACTCTCCCGGGAAGGGGGCCAGGAAACACCATATATTTT.

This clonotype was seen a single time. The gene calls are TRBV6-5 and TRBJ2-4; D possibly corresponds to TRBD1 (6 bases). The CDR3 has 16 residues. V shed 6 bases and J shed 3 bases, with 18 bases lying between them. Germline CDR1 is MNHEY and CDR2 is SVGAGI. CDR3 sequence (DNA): TGTGCCAGCAGCCTAGATGGGGGCGAGGGCAAAAACATTCAGTACTTC. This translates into CASSLDGGEGKNIQYF.

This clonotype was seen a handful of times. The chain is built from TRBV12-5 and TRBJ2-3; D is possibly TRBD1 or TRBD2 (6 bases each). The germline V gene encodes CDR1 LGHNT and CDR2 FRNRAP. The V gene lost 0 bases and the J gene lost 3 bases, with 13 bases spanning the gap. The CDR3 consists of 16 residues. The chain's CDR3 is CASGLVIGGETDTQYF. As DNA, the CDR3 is TGTGCTAGTGGTTTGGTGATCGGGGGCGAGACAGATACGCAGTATTTT.

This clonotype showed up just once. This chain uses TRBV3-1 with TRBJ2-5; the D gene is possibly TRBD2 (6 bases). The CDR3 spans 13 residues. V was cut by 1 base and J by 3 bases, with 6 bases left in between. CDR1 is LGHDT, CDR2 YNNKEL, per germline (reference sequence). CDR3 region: CASSQGGEETQYF. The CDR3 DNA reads TGTGCCAGCAGCCAAGGCGGGGAAGAGACCCAGTACTTC.

The CDR3 reads CASSYLRQGAPQETQYF. The CDR3 bases are TGTGCCAGCAGTTACCTTCGACAGGGGGCTCCCCAAGAGACCCAGTACTTC. The chain carries TRBV6-6 and TRBJ2-5; TRBD1 matches 10 bases. Trimming cost V 2 bases and J 1 base; bases outside gene matches: 7. The V gene's germline CDR1 is MNHNY and CDR2 SVGAGI (reference sequence). The CDR3 contains 17 residues.

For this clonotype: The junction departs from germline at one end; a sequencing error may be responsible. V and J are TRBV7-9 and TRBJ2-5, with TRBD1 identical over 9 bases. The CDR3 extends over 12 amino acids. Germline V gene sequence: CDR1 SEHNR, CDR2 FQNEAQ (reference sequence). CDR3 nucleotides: TGTGCCAGCACAGACAGGGGGGAGACCGAGTACTTC. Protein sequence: CASTDRGETEYF.

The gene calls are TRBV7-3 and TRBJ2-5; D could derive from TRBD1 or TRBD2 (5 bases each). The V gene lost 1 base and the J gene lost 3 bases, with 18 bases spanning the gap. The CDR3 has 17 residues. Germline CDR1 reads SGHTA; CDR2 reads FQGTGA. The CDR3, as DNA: TGTGCCAGCAGCTTAAATGGGCCAGGGACCACAAAAGAGACCCAGTACTTC. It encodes CASSLNGPGTTKETQYF.

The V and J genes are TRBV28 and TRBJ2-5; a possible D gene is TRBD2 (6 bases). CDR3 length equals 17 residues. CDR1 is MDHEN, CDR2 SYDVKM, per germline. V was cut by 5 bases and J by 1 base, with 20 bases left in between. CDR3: CASSPLAGGDPQETQYF. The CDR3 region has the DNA TGTGCCAGCAGTCCCCTAGCTGGCGGGGACCCCCAAGAGACCCAGTACTTC. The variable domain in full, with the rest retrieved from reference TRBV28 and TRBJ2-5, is DVKVTQSSRYLVKRTGEKVFLECVQDMDHENMFWYRQDPGLGLRLIYFSYDVKMKEKGDIPEGYSVSREKKERFSLILESASTNQTSMYLCASSPLAGGDPQETQYFGPGTRLLVL.

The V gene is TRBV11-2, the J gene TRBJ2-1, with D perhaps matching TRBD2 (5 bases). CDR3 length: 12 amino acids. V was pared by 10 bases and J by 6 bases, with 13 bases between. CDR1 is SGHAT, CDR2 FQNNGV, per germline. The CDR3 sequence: CATGLRANEQFF. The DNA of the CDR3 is TGTGCCACCGGTCTGAGGGCCAATGAGCAGTTCTTC.

CDR3 sequence: CASSLLLVGANTEAFF. CDR3 sequence (DNA): TGTGCCAGCAGCTTATTACTAGTCGGGGCGAACACTGAAGCTTTCTTT. J is TRBJ1-1 and V is TRBV7-8, with a weak D call TRBD1 (5 bases). CDR3 length equals 16 residues. Looked up from germline, CDR1 is SGHVS and CDR2 is FQNEAQ. V lost 2 bases and J lost 1, with 14 bases in between.